A single sample gave rise to the 31 T cell receptor beta chains below, sequenced in a study of OX40 agonist ivuxolimab in advanced cancers. The repertoire was sequenced with immunoSEQ multiplex PCR; TCRdb's copy has only in-frame clones and lacks some. The table has about 79,000 clones, around 90% seen once; the top ten hold more than 5.5%. The material sequenced was CD4+ or CD8+ T cells sorted from blood, taken in a trial of the OX40 agonist ivuxolimab. The receptors were gathered from an adult with an advanced solid tumor such as melanoma, head and neck, liver or kidney cancer.

V gene TRBV29-1 combines with J gene TRBJ2-7; D is unresolved. The CDR3 is 12 amino acids. Trimming took 3 bases from V and 4 from J, leaving 10 bases between them. The germline CDR1 and CDR2 sequences are SQVTM and ANQGSEA. CDR3 in DNA: TGCAGCGTTGAGGACGAAGGATACGAGCAGTACTTC. This encodes CSVEDEGYEQYF.

The chain recombines TRBV28 with TRBJ1-5; possible D gene TRBD1, 6 bases. Germline CDR1 and CDR2: MDHEN and SYDVKM. Trimming pared 2 bases from V and 4 bases from J, leaving 9 bases between. The CDR3 is 14 amino acids. The CDR3 DNA is TGTGCCAGCAGTTTACTCGGACAGAATCAGCCCCAGCATTTT. Protein: CASSLLGQNQPQHF.

The chain joins TRBV6-5 to TRBJ2-7; a weak D match, TRBD1 (5 bases). Germline assignment: CDR1 MNHEY and CDR2 SVGAGI. V lost 5 bases and J 3 bases, leaving 8 bases between the germline ends. The CDR3 is 12 amino acids. CDR3 nucleotides: TGTGCCAGCAGTCCAGGGATCTACGAGCAGTACTTC. It encodes CASSPGIYEQYF.

The V gene is TRBV9, the J gene TRBJ2-1; possible D gene TRBD1, 5 bases. The germline V and J ends were trimmed by 3 bases and 0 bases, with 10 bases remaining between them. In germline, CDR1 is SGDLS, CDR2 YYNGEE. CDR3 length: 15 residues. CDR3 region: CASSADISSYNEQFF. DNA of the CDR3: TGTGCCAGCAGCGCGGACATTAGCTCCTACAATGAGCAGTTCTTC.

J is TRBJ1-5 and V is TRBV2; perhaps TRBD1 as D (6 bases). This CDR3 region has 12 residues. Germline CDR1 and CDR2: SNHLY and FYNNEI. V gave up 8 bases and J gave up 5 bases, with 10 bases separating them. The CDR3 loop is CASGQWDQPQHF. DNA of the CDR3: TGTGCCAGCGGACAGTGGGATCAGCCCCAGCATTTT. The full variable domain, its missing parts supplied by reference TRBV2 and TRBJ1-5, is EPEVTQTPSHQVTQMGQEVILRCVPISNHLYFYWYRQILGQKVEFLVSFYNNEISEKSEIFDDQFSVERPDGSNFTLKIRSTKLEDSAMYFCASGQWDQPQHFGDGTRLSIL.

J is TRBJ1-2 and V is TRBV7-2; 7 bases are shared with TRBD1. Per the germline V gene, CDR1 is SGHTA and CDR2 is FQGNSA. Losses at the gene ends were 3 bases for V and 4 bases for J; bases not matched to a gene: 11. The CDR3 spans 16 residues. The CDR3 sequence is CASSLGQTKRRYGYTF. CDR3 in DNA: TGTGCCAGCAGCTTGGGACAGACGAAGAGGCGCTATGGCTACACCTTC.

The V and J genes are TRBV21-1 and TRBJ1-1. TRBV21-1 corresponds to a pseudogene. CDR3 length: 15 amino acids. CDR3 nucleotides: TGTGCCAGCAGCAAAAACCCAGGACCGAACACTGAAGCTTTCTTT. Translation: CASSKNPGPNTEAFF.

The gene calls are TRBV7-6 and TRBJ2-7, with D tentatively TRBD1 (6 bases). Trimming took off 6 bases at V and 4 bases at J, with 13 bases between the two ends. Per germline, CDR1 SGHVS and CDR2 FNYEAQ. The CDR3 has 13 residues. The CDR3 DNA follows: TGTGCCAGCAGACCTACAGGGTCTTACGAGCAGTACTTC. Its translation is CASRPTGSYEQYF.

The V gene is TRBV12-5, the J gene TRBJ1-3, with D possibly TRBD1 on 6 matching bases. This CDR3 region has 15 residues. V lost 6 bases, J lost 4 bases, and 16 bases lay in between. Germline V lookup: CDR1 LGHNT, CDR2 FRNRAP. This CDR3 reads CASGASGATGNTIYF. DNA of the CDR3: TGTGCTAGTGGAGCCTCAGGGGCGACAGGAAACACCATATATTTT. The variable domain in full, completed from reference TRBV12-5 and TRBJ1-3, reads DARVTQTPRHKVTEMGQEVTMRCQPILGHNTVFWYRQTMMQGLELLAYFRNRAPLDDSGMPKDRFSAEMPDATLATLKIQPSEPRDSAVYFCASGASGATGNTIYFGEGSWLTVV.

This chain joins TRBV7-8 and TRBJ2-7; 10 nucleotides align to TRBD2. CDR1 and CDR2 (germline): SGHVS, FQNEAQ. The CDR3 contains 15 residues. With 5 bases clipped from V and 7 bases from J, the junction kept 11 bases outside the gene matches. The CDR3 DNA is TGTGCCAGCAGCACCGCTAGCGGGAGAAGGAGGGAGCAGTACTTC. Translated, it gives CASSTASGRRREQYF.

The J gene is TRBJ2-7, the V gene TRBV5-1; 10 bases are shared with TRBD1. The germline gives CDR1 SGHRS, CDR2 YFSETQ. CDR3 length: 15 amino acids. Trimming removed 7 bases from V and 2 bases from J; junction bases left unmatched: 9. The CDR3 spells CASATTGTGAYEQYF. The CDR3 DNA reads as TGCGCCAGCGCCACTACCGGGACAGGGGCCTACGAGCAGTACTTC. Drawing the rest from reference TRBV5-1 and TRBJ2-7, the complete variable domain is KAGVTQTPRYLIKTRGQQVTLSCSPISGHRSVSWYQQTPGQGLQFLFEYFSETQRNKGNFPGRFSGRQFSNSRSEMNVSTLELGDSALYLCASATTGTGAYEQYFGPGTRLTVT.

The V gene is TRBV28, the J gene TRBJ2-7, with 14 bases aligning to TRBD2. CDR1 is MDHEN and CDR2 is SYDVKM in the germline V gene. V lost 6 bases and J lost 0; bases outside the gene matches: 10. The CDR3 has 18 amino acids. The CDR3 bases are TGTGCCAGCAGCGGAACCTGGACTAGCGGGAGGAACTCCTACGAGCAGTACTTC. Amino acid sequence: CASSGTWTSGRNSYEQYF.

The chain couples TRBV6-5 to TRBJ1-2, with D perhaps TRBD1 (6 bases). V lost 6 bases and J lost 0, with 14 bases in between. Germline V gene sequence: CDR1 MNHEY, CDR2 SVGAGI. This CDR3 has 15 residues. This CDR3 is CASSRNRDSNYGYTF. CDR3 in DNA: TGTGCCAGCAGCCGTAACAGGGACTCTAACTATGGCTACACCTTC.

The rearrangement uses TRBV27 and TRBJ1-2, with TRBD1 identical over 8 bases. Germline V gives CDR1 MNHEY, CDR2 SMNVEV (reference sequence). This CDR3 region has 14 residues. V trimming: 6 bases; J trimming: 4 bases; junction bases outside the gene matches: 7. The CDR3 DNA reads as TGTGCCAGCAGGCTGTCGACAGGGGCCTATGGCTACACCTTC. Its protein is CASRLSTGAYGYTF.

The V call is TRBV7-9, the J call TRBJ1-5; a weak D match, TRBD1 (5 bases). V was shortened by 0 bases and J by 4 bases, with 7 bases between the two germline ends. This CDR3 is built from 14 residues. Germline CDR1 and CDR2: SEHNR and FQNEAQ (reference sequence). CDR3 sequence: CASSLAGENQPQHF. The CDR3 DNA is TGTGCCAGCAGCTTAGCAGGGGAGAATCAGCCCCAGCATTTT.

This clone was found once. V is TRBV27 and J is TRBJ2-7; D perhaps matches TRBD2 (5 bases). This CDR3 has 17 residues. Trimming pared 5 bases from V and 1 base from J, leaving 21 bases between. Germline V gene sequence: CDR1 MNHEY, CDR2 SMNVEV (reference sequence). Here the CDR3 DNA reads TGTGCCAGCAGTCCATACTTCCCGACGGGAACTTCCTACGAGCAGTACTTC. Its translation: CASSPYFPTGTSYEQYF.

Here the CDR3 DNA reads TGTGCCAGCAGCCCCGGACTAGTAGACACTGAAGCTTTCTTT. It translates to CASSPGLVDTEAFF. J is TRBJ1-1 and V is TRBV7-3; D remains ambiguous. With 5 bases removed from V and 3 bases from J, the gap between germline ends came to 13 bases. This CDR3 comprises 14 residues. Germline CDR1 and CDR2: SGHTA and FQGTGA.

This clone is a singleton in its sample. V is TRBV5-6 and J is TRBJ1-2; 8 bases are a match to TRBD1. V was pared by 3 bases and J by 5 bases, with 9 bases of the junction left unmatched. The CDR3 covers 15 residues. Germline V gene lookup returns CDR1 SGHDT and CDR2 YYEEEE. CDR3 protein: CASSSRGQGSYGYTF. The CDR3 DNA reads TGTGCCAGCAGCTCCAGGGGGCAGGGCTCATATGGCTACACCTTC.

The CDR3 sequence: CASSSDRVGSNQPQHF. DNA for the CDR3: TGTGCCAGCAGCTCCGACAGGGTTGGTAGCAATCAGCCCCAGCATTTT. The chain uses TRBV7-9 and TRBJ1-5; 7 nucleotides align to TRBD1. V trimming: 4 bases; J trimming: 0 bases; junction bases outside the gene matches: 6. CDR1 is SEHNR, CDR2 FQNEAQ, per germline (reference sequence). This CDR3 is 16 amino acids long.

V gene TRBV27 combines with J gene TRBJ1-2; the match to TRBD1 covers 10 bases. Germline CDR1 MNHEY, CDR2 SMNVEV (reference sequence). CDR3 length: 15 residues. V dropped 8 bases and J dropped 1; count of bases not matched to a gene: 7. CDR3 nucleotide sequence: TGTGCCAGCGGGGACAGGGGCGATCTTAACTATGGCTACACCTTC. It encodes CASGDRGDLNYGYTF.

The rearrangement uses TRBV10-3 and TRBJ2-3, with TRBD2 matching over 11 bases. The V gene's germline CDR1 is ENHRY and CDR2 SYGVKD. The V segment lost 2 bases and the J segment 7 bases; nucleotides outside the gene matches: 2. There are 14 residues in the CDR3. CDR3 loop: CAISETSGSYTQYF. CDR3 bases: TGTGCCATCAGTGAGACTAGCGGGAGCTATACGCAGTATTTT.

The chain recombines TRBV5-1 with TRBJ2-1, with a tentative D call TRBD2 (6 bases). V dropped 0 bases and J dropped 9 bases, with 10 bases sitting between them. CDR1 and CDR2 from the germline V gene are SGHRS and YFSETQ. The CDR3 has 13 amino acids. The CDR3 is CASSLAKGGEQFF. For the CDR3, the DNA is TGCGCCAGCAGCTTGGCTAAGGGAGGTGAGCAGTTCTTC.

As DNA, the CDR3 is TGTGCCATCAGTGAGTCGGGCGGGAACACCGGGGAGCTGTTTTTT. This gives the protein CAISESGGNTGELFF. This rearrangement joins TRBV10-3 to TRBJ2-2, with D uncertain. The germline V gene has CDR1 ENHRY and CDR2 SYGVKD. The V end was cut by 0 bases, the J end by 1 base, with 6 bases between. The CDR3 is made up of 15 amino acids.

The chain links TRBV5-1 to TRBJ2-5; D might be TRBD2 (6 bases). CDR1 and CDR2 (germline): SGHRS, YFSETQ. The CDR3 is made up of 13 amino acids. V dropped 0 bases and J dropped 6 bases, with 9 bases sitting between them. The CDR3, as DNA: TGCGCCAGCAGCTTGGCGGACTATAAGACCCAGTACTTC. Translation: CASSLADYKTQYF. Supplemented by reference TRBV5-1 and TRBJ2-5, the full variable domain reads KAGVTQTPRYLIKTRGQQVTLSCSPISGHRSVSWYQQTPGQGLQFLFEYFSETQRNKGNFPGRFSGRQFSNSRSEMNVSTLELGDSALYLCASSLADYKTQYFGPGTRLLVL.

The chain employs TRBV9 and TRBJ1-6, with D uncertain. Trimming stripped 4 bases from V and 5 bases from J, with 16 bases between. The CDR3 totals 16 residues. Germline values: CDR1 SGDLS, CDR2 YYNGEE. The CDR3 DNA reads TGTGCCAGCAGCCCCCGGGCGGAGGCAAATAATTCACCCCTCCACTTT. This sequence encodes CASSPRAEANNSPLHF.

CDR3 in amino acids: CASNTGGGGTEAFF. In DNA form, the CDR3 reads TGTGCCAGCAACACAGGGGGAGGGGGCACTGAAGCTTTCTTT. This chain uses TRBV6-1 with TRBJ1-1; 8 bases line up with TRBD1. With V trimmed by 7 bases and J by 4 bases, 8 bases remained unmatched. Germline V gene data show CDR1 as MNHNS and CDR2 as SASEGT. The length of the CDR3 is 14 residues.

The CDR3 DNA reads TGTGCCAGCTCACACCCGGACAGGTTCTCTAACTATGGCTACACCTTC. It yields the protein CASSHPDRFSNYGYTF. The genes are TRBV18 and TRBJ1-2, with 7 bases fitting TRBD1. The CDR3 totals 16 residues. Germline values: CDR1 KGHSH, CDR2 LQKENI. V lost 4 bases, J lost 0 bases, and 8 bases stayed unmatched.

The rearrangement links TRBV28 to TRBJ1-1, with TRBD1 as a possible D gene (5 bases). Germline CDR1 and CDR2: MDHEN and SYDVKM. CDR3 length: 13 amino acids. Trimming removed 2 bases from V and 5 bases from J, with 9 bases in between. In nucleotides, the CDR3 is TGTGCCAGCAGTTTAAGGGGAAATACTGAAGCTTTCTTT. This codes for CASSLRGNTEAFF.

This chain connects TRBV7-9 to TRBJ2-2, with a possible D match to TRBD2 (5 bases). The CDR3 length is 16 residues. Trimming left V 1 base short and J 4 bases short, with 13 bases between. The germline gives CDR1 SEHNR, CDR2 FQNEAQ (reference sequence). CDR3 DNA sequence: TGTGCCAGCAGCTTAGTTGCCGGGATAGGCACCGGGGAGCTGTTTTTT. Protein sequence: CASSLVAGIGTGELFF.

This chain connects TRBV12-5 to TRBJ1-1, with D possibly matching TRBD1 (6 bases). Trimming stripped 4 bases from V and 1 base from J, with 10 bases between. The CDR3 runs 14 residues. The V gene's germline CDR1 is LGHNT and CDR2 FRNRAP. The CDR3 is CASGYREGNTEAFF. The CDR3 DNA reads as TGTGCTAGTGGTTACAGGGAGGGGAACACTGAAGCTTTCTTT.

This chain uses TRBV5-6 with TRBJ2-7; D unclear. The V and J ends lost 1 base and 4 bases respectively, with 9 bases between them. Per the germline V gene, CDR1 is SGHDT and CDR2 is YYEEEE. The CDR3 sequence is 13 residues long. CDR3 in DNA: TGTGCCAGCAGCTTGATCCTCGATTACGAGCAGTACTTC. This encodes CASSLILDYEQYF.